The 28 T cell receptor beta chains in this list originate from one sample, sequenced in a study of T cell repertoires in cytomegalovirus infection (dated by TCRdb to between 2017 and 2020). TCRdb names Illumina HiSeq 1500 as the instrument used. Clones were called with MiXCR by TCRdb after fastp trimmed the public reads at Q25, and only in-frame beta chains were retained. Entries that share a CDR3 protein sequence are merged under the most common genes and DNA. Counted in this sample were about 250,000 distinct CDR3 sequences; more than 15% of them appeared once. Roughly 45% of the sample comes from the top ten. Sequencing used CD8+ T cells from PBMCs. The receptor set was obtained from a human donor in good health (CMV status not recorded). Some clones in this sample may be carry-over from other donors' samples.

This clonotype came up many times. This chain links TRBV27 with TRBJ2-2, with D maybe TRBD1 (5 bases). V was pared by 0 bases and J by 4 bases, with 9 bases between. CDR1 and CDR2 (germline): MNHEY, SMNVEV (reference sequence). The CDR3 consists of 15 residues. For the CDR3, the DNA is TGTGCCAGCAGTTTATCCCTTAGGGGCACCGGGGAGCTGTTTTTT. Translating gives CASSLSLRGTGELFF.

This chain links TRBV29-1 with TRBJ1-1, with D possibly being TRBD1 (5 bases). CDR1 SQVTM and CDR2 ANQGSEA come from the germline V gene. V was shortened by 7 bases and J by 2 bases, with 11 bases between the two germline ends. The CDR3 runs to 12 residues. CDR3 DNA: TGCAGCGGACAAAGGGGCAACACTGAAGCTTTCTTT. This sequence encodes CSGQRGNTEAFF.

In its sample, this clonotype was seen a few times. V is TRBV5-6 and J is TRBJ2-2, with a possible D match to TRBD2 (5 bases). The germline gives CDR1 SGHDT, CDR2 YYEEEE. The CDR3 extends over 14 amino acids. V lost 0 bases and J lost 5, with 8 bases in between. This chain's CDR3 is CASSLGTQTGELFF. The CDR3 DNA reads TGTGCCAGCAGCTTGGGGACTCAGACCGGGGAGCTGTTTTTT. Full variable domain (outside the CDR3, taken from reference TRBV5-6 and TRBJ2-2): DAGVTQSPTHLIKTRGQQVTLRCSPKSGHDTVSWYQQALGQGPQFIFQYYEEEERQRGNFPDRFSGHQFPNYSSELNVNALLLGDSALYLCASSLGTQTGELFFGEGSRLTVL.

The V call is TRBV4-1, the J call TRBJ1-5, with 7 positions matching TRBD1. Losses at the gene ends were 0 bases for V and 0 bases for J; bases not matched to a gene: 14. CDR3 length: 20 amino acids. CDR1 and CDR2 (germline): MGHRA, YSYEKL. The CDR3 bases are TGCGCCAGCAGCCAAGAGACCTTGGTAGGGGGCTATTATAGCAATCAGCCCCAGCATTTT. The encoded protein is CASSQETLVGGYYSNQPQHF.

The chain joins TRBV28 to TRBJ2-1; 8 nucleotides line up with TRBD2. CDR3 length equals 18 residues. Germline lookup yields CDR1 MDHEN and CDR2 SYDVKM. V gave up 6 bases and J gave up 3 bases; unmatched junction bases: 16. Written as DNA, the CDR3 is TGTGCCAGCAGCCCTAATCGGGGGGGTCCTGAGAACTACAATGAGCAGTTCTTC. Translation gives CASSPNRGGPENYNEQFF.

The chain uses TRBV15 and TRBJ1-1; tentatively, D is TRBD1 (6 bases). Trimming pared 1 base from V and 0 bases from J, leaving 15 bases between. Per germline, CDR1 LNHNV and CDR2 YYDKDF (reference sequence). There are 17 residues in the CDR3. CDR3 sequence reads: CATSRGAGGLMNTEAFF. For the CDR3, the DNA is TGTGCCACCAGCAGAGGGGCCGGGGGCCTAATGAACACTGAAGCTTTCTTT. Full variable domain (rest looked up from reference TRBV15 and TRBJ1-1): DAMVIQNPRYQVTQFGKPVTLSCSQTLNHNVMYWYQQKSSQAPKLLFHYYDKDFNNEADTPDNFQSRRPNTSFCFLDIRSPGLGDTAMYLCATSRGAGGLMNTEAFFGQGTRLTVV.

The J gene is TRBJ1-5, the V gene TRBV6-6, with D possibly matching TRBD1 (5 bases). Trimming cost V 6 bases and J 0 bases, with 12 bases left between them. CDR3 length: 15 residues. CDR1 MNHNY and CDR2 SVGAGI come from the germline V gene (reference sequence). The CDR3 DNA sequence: TGTGCCAGCAGCGGCACAGGCTATAGCAATCAGCCCCAGCATTTT. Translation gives CASSGTGYSNQPQHF.

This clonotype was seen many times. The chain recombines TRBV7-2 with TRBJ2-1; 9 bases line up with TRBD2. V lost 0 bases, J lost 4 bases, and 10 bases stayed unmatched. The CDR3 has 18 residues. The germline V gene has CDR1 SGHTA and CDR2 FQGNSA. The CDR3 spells CASSLASRIAGEYNEQFF. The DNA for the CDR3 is TGTGCCAGCAGCTTAGCGTCCCGAATAGCGGGGGAATACAATGAGCAGTTCTTC.

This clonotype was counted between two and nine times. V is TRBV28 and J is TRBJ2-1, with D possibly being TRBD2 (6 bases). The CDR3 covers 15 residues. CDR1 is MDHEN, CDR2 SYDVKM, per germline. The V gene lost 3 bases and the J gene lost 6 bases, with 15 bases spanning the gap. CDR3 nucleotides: TGTGCCAGCAGTTTGGAGGAGGGAGAAGGCAATGAGCAGTTCTTC. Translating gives CASSLEEGEGNEQFF.

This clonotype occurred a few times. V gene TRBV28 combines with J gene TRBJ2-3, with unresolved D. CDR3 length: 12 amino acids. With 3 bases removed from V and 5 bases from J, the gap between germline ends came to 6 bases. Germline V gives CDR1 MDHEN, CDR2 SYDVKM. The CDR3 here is CASSFLGDTQYF. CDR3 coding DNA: TGTGCCAGCAGTTTCCTGGGAGATACGCAGTATTTT.

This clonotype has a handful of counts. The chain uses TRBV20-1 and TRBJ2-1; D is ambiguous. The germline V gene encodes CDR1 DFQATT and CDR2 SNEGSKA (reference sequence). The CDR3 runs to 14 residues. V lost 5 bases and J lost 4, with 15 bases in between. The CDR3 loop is CSAFSSRNYNEQFF. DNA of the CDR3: TGCAGTGCTTTTTCGTCTCGGAATTACAATGAGCAGTTCTTC.

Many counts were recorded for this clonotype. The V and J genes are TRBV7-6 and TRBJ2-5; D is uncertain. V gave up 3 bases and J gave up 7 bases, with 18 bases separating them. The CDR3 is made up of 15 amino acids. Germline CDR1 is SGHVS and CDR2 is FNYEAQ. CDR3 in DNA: TGTGCCAGCAGCTTTAATACACGCGCCAGTGCGACCCAGTACTTC. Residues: CASSFNTRASATQYF.

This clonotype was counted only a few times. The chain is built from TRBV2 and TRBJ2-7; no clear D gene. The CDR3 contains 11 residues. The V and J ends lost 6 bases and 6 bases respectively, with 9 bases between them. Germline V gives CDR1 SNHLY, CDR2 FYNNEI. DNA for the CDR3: TGTGCCAGCAGCCCCTCCCGCGAGCAGTACTTC. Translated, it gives CASSPSREQYF.

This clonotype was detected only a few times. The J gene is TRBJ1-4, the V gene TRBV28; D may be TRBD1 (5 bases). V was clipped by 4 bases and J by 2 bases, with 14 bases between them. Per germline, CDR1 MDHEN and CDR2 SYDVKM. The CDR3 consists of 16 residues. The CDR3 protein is CASSSARGRTNEKLFF. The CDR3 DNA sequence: TGTGCCAGCAGTTCTGCGCGGGGCAGGACTAATGAAAAACTGTTTTTT. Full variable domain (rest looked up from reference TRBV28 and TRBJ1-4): DVKVTQSSRYLVKRTGEKVFLECVQDMDHENMFWYRQDPGLGLRLIYFSYDVKMKEKGDIPEGYSVSREKKERFSLILESASTNQTSMYLCASSSARGRTNEKLFFGSGTQLSVL.

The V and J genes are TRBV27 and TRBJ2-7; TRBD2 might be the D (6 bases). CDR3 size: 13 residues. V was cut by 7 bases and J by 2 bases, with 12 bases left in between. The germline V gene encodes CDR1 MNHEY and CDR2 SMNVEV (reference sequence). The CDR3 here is CASTAGGTYEQYF. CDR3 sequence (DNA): TGTGCCAGCACCGCCGGGGGAACCTACGAGCAGTACTTC.

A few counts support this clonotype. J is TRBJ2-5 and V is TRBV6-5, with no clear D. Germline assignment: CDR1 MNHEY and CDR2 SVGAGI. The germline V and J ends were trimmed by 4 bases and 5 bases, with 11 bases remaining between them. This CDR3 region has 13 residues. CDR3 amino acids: CASSWYPGETQYF. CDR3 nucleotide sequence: TGTGCCAGCAGTTGGTATCCCGGGGAGACCCAGTACTTC.

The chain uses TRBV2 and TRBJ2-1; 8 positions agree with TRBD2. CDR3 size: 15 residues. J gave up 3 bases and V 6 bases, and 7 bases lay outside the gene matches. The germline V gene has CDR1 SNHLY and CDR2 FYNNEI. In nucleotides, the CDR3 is TGTGCCAGCAGCGCCACTAGCGGTTACTACAATGAGCAGTTCTTC. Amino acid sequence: CASSATSGYYNEQFF.

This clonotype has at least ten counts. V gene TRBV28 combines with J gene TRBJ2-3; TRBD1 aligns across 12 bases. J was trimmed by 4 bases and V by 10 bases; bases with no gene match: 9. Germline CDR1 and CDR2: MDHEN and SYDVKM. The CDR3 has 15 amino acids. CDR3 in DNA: TGTGCCACAGAACCGGGGACAGGGGGCCCAGATACGCAGTATTTT. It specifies CATEPGTGGPDTQYF.

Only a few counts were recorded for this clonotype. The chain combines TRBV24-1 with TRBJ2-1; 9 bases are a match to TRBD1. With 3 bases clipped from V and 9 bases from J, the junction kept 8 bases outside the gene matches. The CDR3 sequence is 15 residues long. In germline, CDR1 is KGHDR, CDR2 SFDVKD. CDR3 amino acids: CATSDRTGALGEQFF. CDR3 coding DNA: TGTGCCACCAGTGATAGGACAGGGGCCTTGGGTGAGCAGTTCTTC.

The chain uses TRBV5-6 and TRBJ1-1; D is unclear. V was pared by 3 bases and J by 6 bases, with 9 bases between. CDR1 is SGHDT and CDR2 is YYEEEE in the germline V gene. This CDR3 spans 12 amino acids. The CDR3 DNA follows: TGTGCCAGCAGCTCGTCGAAAGCTGAAGCTTTCTTT. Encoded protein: CASSSSKAEAFF. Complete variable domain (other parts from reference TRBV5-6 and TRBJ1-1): DAGVTQSPTHLIKTRGQQVTLRCSPKSGHDTVSWYQQALGQGPQFIFQYYEEEERQRGNFPDRFSGHQFPNYSSELNVNALLLGDSALYLCASSSSKAEAFFGQGTRLTVV.

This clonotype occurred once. CDR3 loop: CASKTGGSYGYTF. In DNA, the CDR3 is TGTGCCAGCAAGACAGGGGGCTCCTATGGCTACACCTTC. This chain joins TRBV19 and TRBJ1-2, with 10 positions matching TRBD1. From germline, CDR1 is LNHDA and CDR2 SQIVND (reference sequence). This CDR3 is 13 amino acids long. J gave up 4 bases and V 9 bases, and 5 bases lay outside the gene matches.

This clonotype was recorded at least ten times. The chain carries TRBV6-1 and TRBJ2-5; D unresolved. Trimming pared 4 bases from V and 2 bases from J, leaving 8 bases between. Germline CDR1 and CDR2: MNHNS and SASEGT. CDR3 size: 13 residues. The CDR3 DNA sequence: TGTGCCAGCAGTGGCCTCCCACAAGAGACCCAGTACTTC. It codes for CASSGLPQETQYF.

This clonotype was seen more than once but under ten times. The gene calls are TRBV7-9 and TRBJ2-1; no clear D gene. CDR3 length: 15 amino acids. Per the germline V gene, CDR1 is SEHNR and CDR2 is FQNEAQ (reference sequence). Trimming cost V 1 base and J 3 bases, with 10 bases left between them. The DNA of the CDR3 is TGTGCCAGCAGCTTAGTCGAGTTGGACTACAATGAGCAGTTCTTC. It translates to CASSLVELDYNEQFF.

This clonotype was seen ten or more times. The CDR3 loop reads CASSVGGTEAFF. CDR3 coding DNA: TGTGCCAGCAGTGTGGGGGGCACTGAAGCTTTCTTT. This chain joins TRBV2 and TRBJ1-1; perhaps TRBD1 as D (5 bases). Germline V gene data show CDR1 as SNHLY and CDR2 as FYNNEI. Trimming removed 4 bases at V and 4 bases at J, with 7 bases between. The CDR3 consists of 12 residues.

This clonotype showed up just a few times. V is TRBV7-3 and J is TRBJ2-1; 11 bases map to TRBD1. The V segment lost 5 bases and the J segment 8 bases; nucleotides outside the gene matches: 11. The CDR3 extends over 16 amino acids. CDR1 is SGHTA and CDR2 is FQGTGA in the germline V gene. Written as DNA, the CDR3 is TGTGCCAGCAGCCCAACGGGACAGGGGGTCTGGTATGAGCAGTTCTTC. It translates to CASSPTGQGVWYEQFF.

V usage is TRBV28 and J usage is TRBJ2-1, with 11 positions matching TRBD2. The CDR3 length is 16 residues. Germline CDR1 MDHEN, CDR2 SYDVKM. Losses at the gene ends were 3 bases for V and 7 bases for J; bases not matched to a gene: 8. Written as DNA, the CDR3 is TGTGCCAGCAGTTTTAGGACTAGCGGGCCCCGGAATGAGCAGTTCTTC. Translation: CASSFRTSGPRNEQFF.

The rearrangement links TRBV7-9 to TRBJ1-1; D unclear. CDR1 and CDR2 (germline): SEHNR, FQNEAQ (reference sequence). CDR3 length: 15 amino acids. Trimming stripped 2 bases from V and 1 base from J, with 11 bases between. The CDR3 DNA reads TGTGCCAGCAGCTTATTGACGGGGTCGAACACTGAAGCTTTCTTT. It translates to CASSLLTGSNTEAFF.

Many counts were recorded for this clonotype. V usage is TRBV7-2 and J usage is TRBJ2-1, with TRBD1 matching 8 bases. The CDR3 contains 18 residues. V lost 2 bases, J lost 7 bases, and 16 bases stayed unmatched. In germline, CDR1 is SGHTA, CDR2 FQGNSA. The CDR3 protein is CASSLLFGAGGALNEQFF. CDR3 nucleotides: TGTGCCAGCAGCTTATTGTTCGGGGCAGGGGGCGCTTTGAATGAGCAGTTCTTC.